This TCR beta chain derives from a study of CD8 T cells in ankylosing spondylitis. Findings of the study overall: Clones linked to the disease showed a CD8+ phenotype. They occurred at relatively low frequencies in peripheral blood. Reported data indicate significant enrichment of disease-linked clones within matched ankylosing spondylitis synovial fluid. It appeared that ankylosing spondylitis blood was characterized by a TCR beta motif of under ten highly homologous variants.

Scientists made TCR beta libraries using quantitative 5'-RACE with molecular barcodes. MiXCR was run by TCRdb on the 5' RACE reads, yielding one entry per CDR3 protein. Of some 100,000 distinct CDR3 sequences in the sample, around 8.3% were seen once. Comment on this clonotype: The antigen is undetermined.

This CDR3 region has 11 residues. Germline assignment: CDR1 SEHNR and CDR2 FQNEAQ (reference sequence). Trimming at V came to 4 bases and at J to 14 bases, leaving 0 bases not matched to a gene. This sequence originates from a male donor with ankylosing spondylitis. J is TRBJ2-1 and V is TRBV7-9; 12 bases fit TRBD2. Input material: blood, either unsorted or a sorted T cell fraction (not recorded which). The CDR3 DNA sequence: TGTGCCAGCAGCTGGACTAGCGGGAAGTTCTTC. It translates to CASSWTSGKFF.